This T cell receptor beta chain came from a study of PD-1 blockade in classical Hodgkin lymphoma. The wider study: Patients were treated with nivolumab at 3 mg/kg, and this was given intravenously every 2 weeks. Study-wide results and caveats: Prior therapy or disease activity may underlie the repertoire differences, whose causes remain undefined. Newly diagnosed patients were reported to start with lower TCR diversity than healthy donors. CD4+ TCR diversity, unlike CD8+, rose significantly by C4D1.

Method: immunoSEQ multiplex PCR; TCRdb's copy keeps in-frame clones and lacks some. The data contain 55,000 to 60,000 clones, approximately 90% of them singletons. Details on this clone: Its antigen is not known.

Each of the patients experienced relapse following autologous stem cell transplantation, and their brentuximab vedotin exposure differed. V lost 0 bases to trimming and J lost 2 bases, with 9 bases between them. The CDR3 covers 15 residues. Germline V lookup: CDR1 SGHRS, CDR2 YFSETQ. The sample was peripheral blood mononuclear cells (PBMCs), taken before the second cycle of nivolumab. This receptor was identified in a human donor with classical Hodgkin lymphoma. V and J are TRBV5-1 and TRBJ1-5, with D unclear. CDR3: CASSLDVGGNQPQHF. For the CDR3, the DNA is TGCGCCAGCAGCTTGGACGTAGGTGGCAATCAGCCCCAGCATTTT.